This is a list of T cell receptor beta chains from one sample in a study of T cell repertoires in cytomegalovirus infection. One entry per CDR3 protein, called by TCRdb with MiXCR from the reads. Of a few hundred thousand distinct CDR3 sequences listed, 15% to 20% are singletons. Sequenced input: PBMCs. The receptors stem from a human donor in good health (CMV status not recorded). Some clones in this sample may be carry-over from other donors' samples. Both conserved end residues are part of each CDR3.

J | V | length | CDR3
TRBJ2-3 | TRBV4-2 | 15 | CASSQRGAGTDTQYF
TRBJ1-1 | TRBV12-3/TRBV12-4 | 14 | CASTVTVRGTEAFF
TRBJ2-6 | TRBV19 | 21 | CASGPGQGAAAALSGANVLTF
TRBJ2-2 | TRBV27 | 15 | CASSKVGASAGELFF
TRBJ2-7 | TRBV20-1 | 17 | CSARVGLAGSSSYEQYF
TRBJ2-1 | TRBV4-2 | 18 | CASSQDLLAGGSYNEQFF
TRBJ1-1 | TRBV12-3/TRBV12-4 | 14 | CASSLSQLNTEAFF
TRBJ1-2 | TRBV19 | 16 | CASSNTRGTTNYGYTF
TRBJ2-3 | TRBV5-1 | 14 | CASSLSGGANTQYF
TRBJ1-5 | TRBV20-1 | 13 | CSAQDRGHQPQHF
TRBJ2-3 | TRBV5-8 | 13 | CASSLMFTDTQYF
TRBJ1-1 | TRBV6-1 | 15 | CASSKGTGPGTEAFF
TRBJ2-2 | TRBV4-1 | 15 | CASSRVGEGSGELFF
TRBJ2-5 | TRBV14 | 14 | CASSQVGLPETQYF
TRBJ2-2 | TRBV6-5 | 13 | CASTSTVSGELFF
TRBJ1-5 | TRBV7-9 | 17 | CASSLGGGRGGNQPQHF
TRBJ2-3 | TRBV12-3/TRBV12-4 | 14 | CASHSGSYTDTQYF